The 4 T cell receptor beta chains below come from one sample, sequenced in a study of beta chain features in type 1 diabetes. Expressed TCRB transcripts were sequenced because the isolated RNA had all been reverse transcribed beforehand. Generated by immunoSEQ multiplex PCR, the TCRdb table keeps only in-frame clones and is missing some. Counted here are under 450,000 clones, over 11% occurring once; the ten biggest clones make up roughly 0.033%. Sequenced input: naive CD4+ T cells from blood. The receptors come from a young man in good health.

This chain links TRBV30 with TRBJ2-3; 14 bases are shared with TRBD2. This CDR3 is built from 16 residues. V gave up 0 bases and J gave up 5 bases; unmatched junction bases: 4. CDR1 GTSNPN and CDR2 SVGIG come from the germline V gene (reference sequence). CDR3 DNA: TGTGCCTGGAGTGTACGACTAGCGGGAGGGGGAGATACGCAGTATTTT. Amino acid sequence: CAWSVRLAGGGDTQYF.

The rearrangement links TRBV7-3 to TRBJ2-3; 7 bases map to TRBD1. Germline V gene data show CDR1 as SGHTA and CDR2 as FQGTGA. V shed 5 bases and J 1 base; nucleotides not matched to a gene: 6. This CDR3 comprises 15 residues. Written as DNA, the CDR3 is TGTGCCAGCAGCCCAGTAGGACAGGGCACAGATACGCAGTATTTT. Protein sequence: CASSPVGQGTDTQYF.

V gene TRBV5-1 combines with J gene TRBJ2-3; tentatively, D is TRBD1 or TRBD2 (6 bases each). CDR1 is SGHRS and CDR2 is YFSETQ in the germline V gene. The length of the CDR3 is 16 residues. V lost 1 base and J 4 bases, leaving 16 bases between the germline ends. The CDR3 DNA follows: TGCGCCAGCAGCTTGACGGAGGGGGGCCGGGCAGATACGCAGTATTTT. Translation gives CASSLTEGGRADTQYF.

The chain carries TRBV29-1 and TRBJ2-1; 9 bases align to TRBD1. Germline-derived CDR1 and CDR2 are SQVTM and ANQGSEA. After removal of 7 bases from V and 7 bases from J, the junction contained 8 bases not matched to a gene. CDR3 length: 13 residues. This chain's CDR3 is CSGEDRGGNEQFF. Written as DNA, the CDR3 is TGCAGCGGAGAGGACAGGGGCGGGAATGAGCAGTTCTTC.